This T cell receptor beta chain emerged from a study of blood T cell repertoires in COVID-19. As for the study in general: COVID-19 samples, acute and convalescent, were from the United States, Italy and Spain.

The CDR3 runs to 14 residues. CDR1 is GTSNPN and CDR2 is SVGIG in the germline V gene (reference sequence). V dropped 1 base and J dropped 1; count of bases not matched to a gene: 2. Authors' methods: How many nucleated cells were present was estimated from reference gene primer amplification. Using immunoSEQ multiplex PCR, the repertoire was profiled, and TCRdb retains in-frame clones only, with some absent. The V and J calls and clone size are taken from that table; D and trimming were inferred from the DNA. The sample holds roughly 55,000 clones, about three quarters seen once. Input material: peripheral blood. V and J are TRBV30 and TRBJ2-5; TRBD1 matches 8 bases. This clonotype was sampled from a human donor with active or convalescent COVID-19. The donor label of this sample is uncertain. CDR3 residues: CAWSAGQGQETQYF. The CDR3 nucleotides are TGTGCCTGGAGTGCCGGACAGGGCCAAGAGACCCAGTACTTC.